The rows below give T cell receptor beta chains drawn from one sample of a study of blood T cell repertoires in COVID-19. Measured with immunoSEQ multiplex PCR; TCRdb has only the in-frame clones, and not every one. The data contain some 150,000 clones, roughly 87% of them singletons. Sequencing was done on a sample of peripheral blood. The receptor source for this set is a woman aged 45-59 years with acute or convalescent COVID-19. Both conserved end residues are part of each CDR3. A D gene is named only where the DNA matches it firmly. Only part of the rows carry a size: once, few, many, or a class if the clone is expanded.

TRBD1,TRBV11-3,TRBJ1-1,NA,TGTGCCAGCAGCGTCGACAGGGACACTGAAGCTTTCTTT,CASSVDRDTEAFF
NA,TRBV19,TRBJ1-3,NA,TGTGCCAGTATGAGGAAATCTGGAAACACCATATATTTT,CASMRKSGNTIYF
NA,TRBV30,TRBJ2-2,NA,TGTGCCTGGGGGGGGTACCCAAACACCGGGGAGCTGTTTTTT,CAWGGYPNTGELFF
NA,TRBV7-6,TRBJ2-2,NA,TGTGCCAGCAGCGCCTACATCCAGGGGGGGAACACCGGGGAGCTGTTTTTT,CASSAYIQGGNTGELFF
NA,TRBV5-1,TRBJ1-1,NA,TGCGCCAGCAGCGACCCCTCAGAGGCCCGGAGCACTGAAGCTTTCTTT,CASSDPSEARSTEAFF
NA,TRBV7-6,TRBJ2-7,NA,TGTGCCAGCAGCTTACGGGAGACCGGCGAGCAGTACTTC,CASSLRETGEQYF
TRBD2,TRBV7-2,TRBJ2-2,NA,TGTGCCAGCAGCGTCAGCGGGAGGGGTACCGGGGAGCTGTTTTTT,CASSVSGRGTGELFF
NA,TRBV7-9,TRBJ1-2,NA,TGTGCCAGCAGCTTAGCCCCGGAGAGAGGCTATGGCTACACCTTC,CASSLAPERGYGYTF
NA,TRBV7-9,TRBJ2-1,NA,TGTGCCAGCAGCTTAGTAATAGCGAGCTCCTACAATGAGCAGTTCTTC,CASSLVIASSYNEQFF
TRBD1,TRBV7-8,TRBJ1-5,NA,TGTGCCAGCACCTCTAACCCCGGGGACAGCCTTAATCAGCCCCAGCATTTT,CASTSNPGDSLNQPQHF
TRBD2,TRBV11-3,TRBJ2-1,few,TGTGCCAGCAGCTCGACTAGCGGGAGGTCCGCTTCCTACAATGAGCAGTTCTTC,CASSSTSGRSASYNEQFF
NA,TRBV27,TRBJ1-5,few,TGTGCCAGCGCCTCAGGGAGCAATCAGCCCCAGCATTTT,CASASGSNQPQHF
TRBD1,TRBV29-1,TRBJ1-6,NA,TGCAGCGTTGGACAGGGGAATTCACCCCTCCACTTT,CSVGQGNSPLHF
TRBD2,TRBV10-3,TRBJ2-2,NA,TGTGCCATCAGTCCCGCCACGGTTTCGGGACTAGCGGGAAACACCGGGGAGCTGTTTTTT,CAISPATVSGLAGNTGELFF
TRBD1,TRBV13,TRBJ2-5,NA,TGTGCCAGCAGCCAGACAGGGCCGGTGGAGACCCAGTACTTC,CASSQTGPVETQYF
NA,TRBV6-5,TRBJ2-5,NA,TGTGCCAGCACTACTAGTTATTCCCAAGAGACCCAGTACTTC,CASTTSYSQETQYF
NA,TRBV24-1,TRBJ1-5,NA,TGTGCCACCAGCGGGACATTAAATAATCAGCCCCAGCATTTT,CATSGTLNNQPQHF
TRBD2,TRBV6-4,TRBJ2-3,NA,TGTGCCAGCAGTCCACTAGCGGGGGGGCCCGATACGCAGTATTTT,CASSPLAGGPDTQYF
TRBD1,TRBV7-8,TRBJ2-1,NA,TGTGCCAGCAGCTTAACAGGGGGAGTAAACAATGAGCAGTTCTTC,CASSLTGGVNNEQFF
NA,TRBV11-3,TRBJ2-5,once,TGTGCCAGCAGCTTAGGAACAGGTCAAGAGACCCAGTACTTC,CASSLGTGQETQYF
NA,TRBV28,TRBJ1-1,NA,TGTGCCAGCAGTAAAACAGGGTACAACACTGAAGCTTTCTTT,CASSKTGYNTEAFF
NA,TRBV21-1,TRBJ2-1,NA,TGTGCCAGCAGCAAAGTACCTAGCGGGGACCACAATGAGCAGTTCTTC,CASSKVPSGDHNEQFF
NA,TRBV15,TRBJ1-4,NA,TGTGCCACCAGCGGGGGAGGCACTAATGAAAAACTGTTTTTT,CATSGGGTNEKLFF
TRBD2,TRBV7-9,TRBJ2-5,NA,TGTGCCAGCAGCCATAGCGGGAGGGCCTATGGAGAGACCCAGTACTTC,CASSHSGRAYGETQYF
NA,TRBV3-1/TRBV3-2,TRBJ1-3,NA,TGTGCCAGCAGCCAAGGTTGGGGGCAGGGAAACACCATATATTTT,CASSQGWGQGNTIYF
TRBD2,TRBV6-5,TRBJ2-3,NA,TGTGCCAGCAGTAAACTAGCGGGGGTCACAGATACGCAGTATTTT,CASSKLAGVTDTQYF
TRBD2,TRBV19,TRBJ2-1,NA,TGTGCCAGTAGTATAACGGGAGGGGCCTACAATGAGCAGTTCTTC,CASSITGGAYNEQFF
TRBD1,TRBV29-1,TRBJ2-1,NA,TGCAGCGTCCGGACAGGGTACAATGAGCAGTTCTTC,CSVRTGYNEQFF